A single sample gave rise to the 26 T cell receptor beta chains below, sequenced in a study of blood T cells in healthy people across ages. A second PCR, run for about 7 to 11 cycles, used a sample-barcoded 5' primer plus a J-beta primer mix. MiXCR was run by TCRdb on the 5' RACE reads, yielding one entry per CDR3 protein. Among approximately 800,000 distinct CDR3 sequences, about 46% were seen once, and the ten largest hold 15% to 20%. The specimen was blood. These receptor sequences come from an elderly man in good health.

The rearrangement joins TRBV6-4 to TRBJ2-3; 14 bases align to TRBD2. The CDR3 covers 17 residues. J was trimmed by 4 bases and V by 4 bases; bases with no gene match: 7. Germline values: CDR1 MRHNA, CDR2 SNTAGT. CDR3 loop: CASSASGTSGGADTQYF. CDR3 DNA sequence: TGTGCCAGCAGTGCGTCGGGGACTAGCGGGGGCGCAGATACGCAGTATTTT.

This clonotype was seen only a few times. The DNA for the CDR3 is TGCGCCAGCAGCTTGAGAGGTGCTGGGACACCGACTAGCGGGTACCAAGAGACCCAGTACTTC. This sequence encodes CASSLRGAGTPTSGYQETQYF. The V and J genes are TRBV5-1 and TRBJ2-5; 10 positions agree with TRBD2. The germline V gene encodes CDR1 SGHRS and CDR2 YFSETQ. The V and J ends lost 1 base and 0 bases, in that order; junction bases with no gene match: 18. The CDR3 has 21 residues. The variable domain in full, completed from reference TRBV5-1 and TRBJ2-5, reads KAGVTQTPRYLIKTRGQQVTLSCSPISGHRSVSWYQQTPGQGLQFLFEYFSETQRNKGNFPGRFSGRQFSNSRSEMNVSTLELGDSALYLCASSLRGAGTPTSGYQETQYFGPGTRLLVL.

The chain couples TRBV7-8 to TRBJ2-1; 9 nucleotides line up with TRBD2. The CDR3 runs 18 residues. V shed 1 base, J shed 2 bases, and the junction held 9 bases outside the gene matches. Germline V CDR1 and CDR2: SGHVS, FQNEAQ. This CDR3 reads CASSLGGIAGVAYNEQFF. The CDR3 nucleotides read TGTGCCAGCAGCTTAGGAGGAATAGCGGGAGTAGCCTACAATGAGCAGTTCTTC.

The CDR3 region is CAISREGLYNEQFF. DNA of the CDR3: TGTGCCATCAGTCGGGAGGGCCTTTACAATGAGCAGTTCTTC. The gene calls are TRBV10-3 and TRBJ2-1, with 8 bases fitting TRBD2. With V trimmed by 5 bases and J by 4 bases, 4 bases remained unmatched. The CDR3 runs to 14 residues. The germline gives CDR1 ENHRY, CDR2 SYGVKD.

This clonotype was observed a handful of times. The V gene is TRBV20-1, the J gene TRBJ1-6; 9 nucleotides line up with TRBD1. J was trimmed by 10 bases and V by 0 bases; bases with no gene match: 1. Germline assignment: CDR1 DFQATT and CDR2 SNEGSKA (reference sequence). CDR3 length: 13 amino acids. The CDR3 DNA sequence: TGCAGTGCTAGAGAGACAGGGGGATCACCCCTCCACTTT. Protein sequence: CSARETGGSPLHF.

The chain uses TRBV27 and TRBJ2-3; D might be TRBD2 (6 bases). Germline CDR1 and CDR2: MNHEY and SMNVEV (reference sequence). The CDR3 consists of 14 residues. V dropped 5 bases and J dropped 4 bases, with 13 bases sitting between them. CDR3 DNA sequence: TGTGCCAGCAGTCCAACTAGCTGGGCAGATACGCAGTATTTT. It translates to CASSPTSWADTQYF.

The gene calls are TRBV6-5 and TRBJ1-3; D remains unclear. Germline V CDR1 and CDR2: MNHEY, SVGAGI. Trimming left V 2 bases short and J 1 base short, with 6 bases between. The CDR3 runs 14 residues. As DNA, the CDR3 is TGTGCCAGCAGTTACGGCCGTTCTGGAAACACCATATATTTT. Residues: CASSYGRSGNTIYF.

This CDR3 reads CATSRDPGTHSEQFF. CDR3 DNA: TGTGCCACCAGCAGAGACCCCGGGACTCACAGTGAGCAGTTCTTC. This sequence joins TRBV15 and TRBJ2-1; tentatively, D is TRBD2 (6 bases). Germline CDR1 is LNHNV and CDR2 is YYDKDF (reference sequence). V was shortened by 0 bases and J by 9 bases, with 15 bases between the two germline ends. This CDR3 has 15 residues.

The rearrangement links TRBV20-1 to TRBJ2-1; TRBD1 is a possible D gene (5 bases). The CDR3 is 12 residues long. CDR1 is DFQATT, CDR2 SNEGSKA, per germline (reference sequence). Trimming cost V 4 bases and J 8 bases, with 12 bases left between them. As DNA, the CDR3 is TGCAGTGCTATAAACAGGAAGTATGAGCAGTTCTTC. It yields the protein CSAINRKYEQFF.

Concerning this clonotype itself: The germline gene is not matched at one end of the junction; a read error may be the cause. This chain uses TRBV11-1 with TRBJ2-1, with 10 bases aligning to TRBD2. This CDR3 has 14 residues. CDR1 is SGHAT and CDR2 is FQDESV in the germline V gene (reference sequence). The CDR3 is CASSSGGATNEQFF. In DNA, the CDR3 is TGCGCCAGCAGCAGCGGGGGGGCCACCAATGAGCAGTTCTTC.

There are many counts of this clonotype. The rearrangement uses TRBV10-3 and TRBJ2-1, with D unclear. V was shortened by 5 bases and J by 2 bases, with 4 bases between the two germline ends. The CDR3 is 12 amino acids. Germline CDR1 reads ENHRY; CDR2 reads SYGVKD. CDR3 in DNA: TGTGCCATCAGTCTTACCTACAATGAGCAGTTCTTC. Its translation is CAISLTYNEQFF.

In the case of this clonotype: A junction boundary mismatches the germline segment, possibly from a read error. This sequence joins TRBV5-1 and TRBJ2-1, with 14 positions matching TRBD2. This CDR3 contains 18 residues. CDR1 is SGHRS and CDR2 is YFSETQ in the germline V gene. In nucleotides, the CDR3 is TGCGCCGGCAGGCCTACCGGGACTAGCGGGGGCGTATACAATGAGCAGTTCTTC. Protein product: CAGRPTGTSGGVYNEQFF.

CDR3 in amino acids: CASSLGSNTEAFF. Written as DNA, the CDR3 is TGTGCCAGCAGCTTAGGCAGCAACACTGAAGCTTTCTTT. The chain recombines TRBV7-2 with TRBJ1-1, with D unresolved. The V end lost 1 base, the J end lost 2 bases, and 5 bases lay between the germline ends. In germline, CDR1 is SGHTA, CDR2 FQGNSA. The CDR3 runs to 13 residues.

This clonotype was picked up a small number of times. Written as DNA, the CDR3 is TGTGCCAGCAGCCGTTCCGGACTAGCGGCAAACAATGAGCAGTTCTTC. Translation gives CASSRSGLAANNEQFF. The V gene is TRBV14, the J gene TRBJ2-1, with 10 bases matching TRBD2. This CDR3 contains 16 residues. J lost 5 bases, V lost 4 bases, and 8 bases had no gene match. In germline, CDR1 is SGHDN, CDR2 FVKESK.

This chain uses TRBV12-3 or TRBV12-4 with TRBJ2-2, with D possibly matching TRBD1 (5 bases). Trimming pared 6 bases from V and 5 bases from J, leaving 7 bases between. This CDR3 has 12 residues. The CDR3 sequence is CASRQGTGELFF. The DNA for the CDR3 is TGTGCCAGCAGGCAGGGTACCGGGGAGCTGTTTTTT.

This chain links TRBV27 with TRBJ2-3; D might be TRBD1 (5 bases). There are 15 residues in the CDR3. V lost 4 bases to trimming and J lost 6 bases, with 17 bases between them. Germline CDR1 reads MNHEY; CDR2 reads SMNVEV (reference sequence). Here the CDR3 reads CASSSHRVAGDTQYF. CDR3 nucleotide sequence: TGTGCCAGCAGTTCCCACCGGGTAGCAGGGGATACGCAGTATTTT.

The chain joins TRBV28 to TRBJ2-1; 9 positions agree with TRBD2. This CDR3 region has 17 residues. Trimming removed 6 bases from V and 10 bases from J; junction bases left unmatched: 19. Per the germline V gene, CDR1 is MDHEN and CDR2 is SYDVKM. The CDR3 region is CASSSPGLARGPYEQFF. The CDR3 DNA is TGTGCCAGCAGCAGCCCGGGACTAGCTAGGGGTCCATACGAGCAGTTCTTC.

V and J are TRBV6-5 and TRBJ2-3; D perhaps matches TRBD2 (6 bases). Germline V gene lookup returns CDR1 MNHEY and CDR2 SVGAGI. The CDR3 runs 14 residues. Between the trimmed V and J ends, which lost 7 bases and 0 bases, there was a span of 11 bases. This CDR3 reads CASTRRGSTDTQYF. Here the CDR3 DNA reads TGTGCCAGCACTCGGAGGGGTAGCACAGATACGCAGTATTTT.

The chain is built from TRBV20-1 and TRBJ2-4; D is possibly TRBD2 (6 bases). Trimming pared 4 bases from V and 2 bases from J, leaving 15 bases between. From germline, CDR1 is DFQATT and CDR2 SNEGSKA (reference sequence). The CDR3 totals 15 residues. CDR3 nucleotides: TGCAGTGCTACCGCGCGGGGCACGACCAAAAACATTCAGTACTTC. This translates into CSATARGTTKNIQYF.

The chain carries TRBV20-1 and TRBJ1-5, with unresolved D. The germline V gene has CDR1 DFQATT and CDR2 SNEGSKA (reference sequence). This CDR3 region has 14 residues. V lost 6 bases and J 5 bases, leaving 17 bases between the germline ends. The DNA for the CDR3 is TGCAGTGCCCAACCTAAGAGGCGGTATCAGCCCCAGCATTTT. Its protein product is CSAQPKRRYQPQHF.

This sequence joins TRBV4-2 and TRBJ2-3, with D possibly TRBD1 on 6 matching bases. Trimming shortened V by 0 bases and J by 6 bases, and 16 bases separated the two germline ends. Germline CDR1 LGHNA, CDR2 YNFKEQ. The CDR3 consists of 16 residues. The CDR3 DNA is TGTGCCAGCAGCCAAGATACAACAGGGATGGGGGATACGCAGTATTTT. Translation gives CASSQDTTGMGDTQYF.

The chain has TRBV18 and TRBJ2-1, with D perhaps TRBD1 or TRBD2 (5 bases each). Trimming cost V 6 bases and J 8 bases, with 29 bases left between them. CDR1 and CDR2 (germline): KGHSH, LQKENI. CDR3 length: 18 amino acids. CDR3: CASSPKSSGLGFFHEQFF. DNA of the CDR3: TGTGCCAGCTCGCCGAAGTCCTCGGGGCTCGGTTTCTTCCATGAGCAGTTCTTC.

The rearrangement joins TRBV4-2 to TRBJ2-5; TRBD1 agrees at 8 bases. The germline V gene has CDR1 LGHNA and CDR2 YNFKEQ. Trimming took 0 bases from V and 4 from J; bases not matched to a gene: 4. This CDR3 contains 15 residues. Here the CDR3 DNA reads TGTGCCAGCAGCCAAGATCCAGGGGGCTTAGAGACCCAGTACTTC. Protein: CASSQDPGGLETQYF.

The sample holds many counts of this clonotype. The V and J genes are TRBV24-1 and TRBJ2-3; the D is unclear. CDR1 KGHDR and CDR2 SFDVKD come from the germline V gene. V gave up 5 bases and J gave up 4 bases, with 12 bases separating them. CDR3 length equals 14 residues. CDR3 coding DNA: TGTGCCACCAGTGGGAGCTCGGGTTCAGATACGCAGTATTTT. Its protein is CATSGSSGSDTQYF.

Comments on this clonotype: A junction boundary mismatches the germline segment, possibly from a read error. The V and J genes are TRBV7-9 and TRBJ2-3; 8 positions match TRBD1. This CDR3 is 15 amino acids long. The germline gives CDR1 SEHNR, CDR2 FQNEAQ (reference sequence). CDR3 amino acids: CVSSLETGGTDTQYF. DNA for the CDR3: TGTGTCAGCAGCTTAGAGACAGGGGGCACAGATACGCAGTATTTT.

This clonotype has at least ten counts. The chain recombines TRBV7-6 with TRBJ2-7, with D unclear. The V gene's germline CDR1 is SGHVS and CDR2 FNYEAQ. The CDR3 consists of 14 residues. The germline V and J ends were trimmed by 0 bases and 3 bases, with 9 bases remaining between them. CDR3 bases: TGTGCCAGCAGCTTAGCCCCAGCGCACTACGAGCAGTACTTC. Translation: CASSLAPAHYEQYF.